This TCR beta chain was profiled in a study of shared clonotypes between healthy human individuals. For each subset, genomic DNA was distributed in equal portions over several immunoSEQ plates. The input for sorted-subset replicate PCRs was 200 to 250 ng DNA, 30,000 or so T cell genomes. Sequencing was performed with immunoSEQ multiplex PCR; in TCRdb, only in-frame clones are kept and a portion is missing. The repertoire has about 2.4 million clones, more than 85% of them found once; the top ten carry more than 0.35%. General study points: As a rule, naive subsets had a larger estimated richness than memory subsets.

Germline values: CDR1 MNHEY, CDR2 SMNVEV (reference sequence). V shed 8 bases and J shed 9 bases, with 10 bases lying between them. The CDR3 has 11 residues. As concerns this clone: Antigen specificity is unknown.

The receptor comes from a man younger than 35 in good health. Some clones in this sample may be carry-over from other donors' samples. Sequencing was carried out using naive CD4+ T cells from PBMCs. The subset here: CD45RA+ positively selected. The chain combines TRBV27 with TRBJ2-2; TRBD1 might be the D (6 bases). The CDR3, as DNA: TGTGCCAGCTCCAGGGGAAGGGAGCTGTTTTTT. Its translation is CASSRGRELFF.